This T cell receptor (beta chain) was identified during a study of cytomegalovirus exposure and HLA in healthy donors. Findings of the study overall: Among TCR sequences, most were rare, though some public TCRs appeared in many donors. Reported results showed that the classifier diagnosed cytomegalovirus status with high specificity and sensitivity.

As to this clone: The antigen is not known.

Germline CDR1 and CDR2: SGHRS and YFSETQ. The CDR3 totals 13 residues. Trimming pared 7 bases from V and 4 bases from J, leaving 14 bases between. The PCR had 60 Vbeta and 13 Jbeta primers. Here immunoSEQ multiplex PCR was the method, and the copy in TCRdb shows in-frame clones only, minus some. Of about 97,000 clones listed, around three quarters are singletons. V is TRBV5-1 and J is TRBJ1-2, with D possibly matching TRBD1 (5 bases). The sequencing sample was made of PBMCs. The TCR originated in a male donor in good health and CMV-seropositive. CDR3 nucleotides: TGCGCCAGCGGGGTAGGGGAGGCCTATGGCTACACCTTC. Protein: CASGVGEAYGYTF.